Below, 18 T cell receptor beta chains from the same sample are listed, as sequenced in a study of cytotoxic CD8 clonotypes in ibrutinib-treated CLL. Only in-frame clones appear in the TCRdb table, and some are missing; sequencing was by immunoSEQ multiplex PCR. The repertoire holds over 100,000 clones, with approximately 85% as singletons. Sequencing used PBMCs, obtained after 24 months of ibrutinib treatment. The receptors originated from a human donor with chronic lymphocytic leukemia.

This chain connects TRBV9 to TRBJ2-2; D possibly matches TRBD1 or TRBD2 (6 bases each). V lost 6 bases and J 6 bases, leaving 15 bases between the germline ends. Germline V gene sequence: CDR1 SGDLS, CDR2 YYNGEE. This CDR3 is 14 amino acids long. The CDR3 sequence is CASNWGAGAGELFF. The CDR3 DNA is TGTGCCAGCAACTGGGGGGCAGGGGCCGGGGAGCTGTTTTTT.

Comment on this clone: The sample carries other DNA sequences with the same CDR3. The chain couples TRBV5-6 to TRBJ2-3; D gene unclear. This CDR3 has 12 amino acids. V lost 0 bases, J lost 6 bases, and 5 bases lay in between. Per the germline V gene, CDR1 is SGHDT and CDR2 is YYEEEE. The CDR3 region is CASSLARDTQYF. CDR3 bases: TGTGCCAGCAGCTTGGCCAGGGATACGCAGTATTTT.

CDR3 coding DNA: TGTGCCAGCAGCGTCCTCCCCCAGGGGGAAGGGGCCAACGTCCTGACTTTC. This encodes CASSVLPQGEGANVLTF. The chain has TRBV7-7 and TRBJ2-6; 7 bases are a match to TRBD1. After removal of 5 bases from V and 4 bases from J, the junction contained 11 bases not matched to a gene. CDR1 and CDR2 from the germline V gene are SSHAT and FNYEAQ (reference sequence). The CDR3 sequence is 17 residues long.

The V call is TRBV19, the J call TRBJ2-5, with TRBD2 as a possible D gene (6 bases). Per the germline V gene, CDR1 is LNHDA and CDR2 is SQIVND (reference sequence). This CDR3 has 15 residues. V was clipped by 7 bases and J by 1 base, with 16 bases between them. The CDR3 reads CASTLGRGFQETQYF. Written as DNA, the CDR3 is TGTGCCAGTACCCTGGGGCGGGGATTCCAAGAGACCCAGTACTTC.

This clone has just one count. Relative to the germline gene, one junction end is altered; a read error may explain this. The chain recombines TRBV28 with TRBJ1-4; tentatively, D is TRBD1 (5 bases). CDR1 is MDHEN, CDR2 SYDVKM, per germline. This CDR3 has 13 residues. The CDR3 reads CASSGGPSAMGIF. CDR3 in DNA: TGTGCCAGCAGTGGGGGACCCAGCGCAATGGGAATTTTT.

V is TRBV30 and J is TRBJ1-5; D may be TRBD1 (6 bases). The V and J ends lost 8 bases and 3 bases respectively, with 17 bases between them. The V gene's germline CDR1 is GTSNPN and CDR2 SVGIG (reference sequence). This CDR3 has 14 amino acids. CDR3 protein: CALATGKANQPQHF. CDR3 coding DNA: TGTGCCCTCGCAACAGGGAAAGCCAATCAGCCCCAGCATTTT.

This clone showed up just once. The chain joins TRBV14 to TRBJ1-2; 8 nucleotides line up with TRBD1. Germline trimming cut 4 bases from V and 4 bases from J; bases unmatched to any gene: 8. CDR1 and CDR2 from the germline V gene are SGHDN and FVKESK. The CDR3 extends over 15 amino acids. The CDR3 is CASSPTTGDRYGYTF. In DNA, the CDR3 is TGTGCCAGCAGCCCCACGACAGGGGATCGCTATGGCTACACCTTC.

J is TRBJ1-2 and V is TRBV2, with TRBD1 matching over 8 bases. Germline-derived CDR1 and CDR2 are SNHLY and FYNNEI. V was clipped by 4 bases and J by 4 bases; unmatched bases: 8. The CDR3 is 15 residues long. The CDR3 protein is CASSGFRDRLYGYTF. The CDR3 DNA is TGTGCCAGCAGTGGATTTAGGGACAGGCTCTATGGCTACACCTTC.

The chain employs TRBV19 and TRBJ2-1; D perhaps matches TRBD1 (5 bases). The CDR3 covers 16 residues. CDR1 LNHDA and CDR2 SQIVND come from the germline V gene (reference sequence). Between the trimmed V and J ends, which lost 3 bases and 0 bases, there was a span of 12 bases. The CDR3 DNA reads TGTGCCAGTAGTATGGGGCTGGGTAGCTCCTACAATGAGCAGTTCTTC. It translates to CASSMGLGSSYNEQFF.

The genes are TRBV27 and TRBJ2-7, with 7 bases that match TRBD1. CDR1 and CDR2 from the germline V gene are MNHEY and SMNVEV (reference sequence). This CDR3 spans 17 amino acids. V gave up 0 bases and J gave up 3 bases; unmatched junction bases: 11. The CDR3 sequence is CASSLSGYRDRHYEQYF. As DNA, the CDR3 is TGTGCCAGCAGTTTATCGGGGTACCGGGACAGACACTACGAGCAGTACTTC.

The chain couples TRBV2 to TRBJ1-5; no clear D gene. V was pared by 4 bases and J by 8 bases, with 12 bases between. In germline, CDR1 is SNHLY, CDR2 FYNNEI. The CDR3 covers 13 residues. The CDR3 sequence: CASSGTLREPQHF. The CDR3 DNA is TGTGCCAGCAGTGGGACCCTTCGGGAGCCCCAGCATTTT.

The gene calls are TRBV23-1 and TRBJ1-3; possibly TRBD1 for D (5 bases). TRBV23-1 is recorded as an ORF, its role being uncertain. CDR3 length: 18 residues. Trimming removed 6 bases at V and 2 bases at J, with 23 bases between. CDR3 sequence reads: CASSADPLARATGNTIYF. CDR3 DNA: TGCGCCAGCAGCGCCGACCCTCTTGCCAGGGCGACTGGAAACACCATATATTTT.

Comments on this clone: This specimen includes other DNA sequences encoding the same CDR3. V is TRBV5-1 and J is TRBJ1-2; D is possibly TRBD1 (5 bases). The CDR3 has 14 residues. Trimming shortened V by 3 bases and J by 4 bases, and 13 bases separated the two germline ends. Per germline, CDR1 SGHRS and CDR2 YFSETQ. The CDR3 loop is CASSSGQGTYGYTF. CDR3 bases: TGCGCCAGCAGCTCGGGCCAGGGCACCTATGGCTACACCTTC.

This chain uses TRBV5-4 with TRBJ2-1, with 13 bases aligning to TRBD2. This CDR3 spans 16 amino acids. The J segment lost 1 base and the V segment lost 4 bases, leaving 2 bases of the junction unmatched. Germline V CDR1 and CDR2: SGHNT, YYREEE (reference sequence). The CDR3 protein is CASSPGLAGSYNEQFF. The CDR3, as DNA: TGTGCCAGCAGCCCGGGACTAGCGGGGTCCTACAATGAGCAGTTCTTC.

J is TRBJ1-4 and V is TRBV7-2; possibly TRBD1 for D (5 bases). Trimming pared 3 bases from V and 5 bases from J, leaving 16 bases between. The CDR3 has 16 amino acids. Germline-derived CDR1 and CDR2 are SGHTA and FQGNSA. The CDR3 sequence: CASSLGDLLGNEKLFF. CDR3 sequence (DNA): TGTGCCAGCAGCTTGGGGGACCTCCTTGGGAATGAAAAACTGTTTTTT.

The chain links TRBV7-2 to TRBJ1-1, with no clear D. Trimming left V 8 bases short and J 3 bases short, with 7 bases between. The CDR3 length is 11 residues. Germline CDR1 reads SGHTA; CDR2 reads FQGNSA. The DNA of the CDR3 is TGTGCCAGCGGCCTTTACACTGAAGCTTTCTTT. Its translation: CASGLYTEAFF. The full variable domain, its missing parts supplied by reference TRBV7-2 and TRBJ1-1, is GAGVSQSPSNKVTEKGKDVELRCDPISGHTALYWYRQSLGQGLEFLIYFQGNSAPDKSGLPSDRFSAERTGGSVSTLTIQRTQQEDSAVYLCASGLYTEAFFGQGTRLTVV.

The rearrangement uses TRBV7-9 and TRBJ1-6; the D gene is possibly TRBD1 (5 bases). The CDR3 consists of 16 residues. The germline V gene has CDR1 SEHNR and CDR2 FQNEAQ (reference sequence). Trimming cost V 5 bases and J 5 bases, with 16 bases left between them. CDR3: CASSTTGTAHNSPLHF. CDR3 bases: TGTGCCAGCAGCACCACCGGGACGGCCCATAATTCACCCCTCCACTTT.

This clone was counted between two and nine times. The V call is TRBV7-9, the J call TRBJ2-5; unclear D gene. The CDR3 runs 13 residues. The germline V gene encodes CDR1 SEHNR and CDR2 FQNEAQ (reference sequence). Between the trimmed V and J ends, which lost 6 bases and 9 bases, there was a span of 17 bases. CDR3 loop: CASSPDGSRAQYF. CDR3 in DNA: TGTGCCAGCAGTCCGGACGGCAGTCGGGCCCAGTACTTC.